This TCR beta chain was documented in a study of T cell responses to AZD1222 COVID-19 vaccine. Study-wide results and limits: Vaccination with two AZD1222 doses was followed by a rise in Spike-specific TCR breadth and depth.

The CDR3 is made up of 14 amino acids. V shed 3 bases, J shed 5 bases, and the junction held 1 base outside the gene matches. Germline V gene data show CDR1 as LNHNV and CDR2 as YYDKDF (reference sequence). A word on this clone: What it binds is not known.

Method: immunoSEQ multiplex PCR; TCRdb's copy keeps in-frame clones and lacks some. The repertoire consists of 83,000 or so clones, with around 93% occurring once and the leading ten covering around 30%. The rearrangement links TRBV15 to TRBJ2-3; TRBD1 aligns across 11 bases. This clonotype originated in an adult who received the AZD1222 COVID-19 vaccine. The sequenced sample was peripheral blood, obtained 28 days after the second AZD1222 dose. The DNA of the CDR3 is TGTGCCACCAGCAGGGGACAGGGGGAAGATACGCAGTATTTT. Its translation: CATSRGQGEDTQYF.